This T cell receptor (beta chain) appears in the sequencing data of a study of PD-1 blockade in classical Hodgkin lymphoma. Profiled with immunoSEQ multiplex PCR; TCRdb holds only in-frame clones, not every one. Among 70,000 to 80,000 clones listed, about 93% were seen once. CDR1 MNHEY and CDR2 SVGAGI come from the germline V gene. V lost 3 bases, J lost 7 bases, and 13 bases lay in between. This CDR3 comprises 14 residues. Study observations and caveats: There was a significant rise in CD4+ TCR diversity by C4D1, with no such rise for CD8+.

This clone was observed a single time. As yet, its antigen is unknown. All the patients suffered relapse after autologous stem cell transplantation, and brentuximab vedotin exposure differed. Best responses were complete response, partial response or progressive disease. The sequencing here drew on peripheral blood mononuclear cells (PBMCs), taken at baseline. This TCR came from a human donor with classical Hodgkin lymphoma. The chain links TRBV6-5 to TRBJ2-1; tentatively, D is TRBD1 (6 bases). The CDR3 spells CASSYYSRGNEQFF. The CDR3 nucleotides read TGTGCCAGCAGTTATTACTCAAGGGGGAATGAGCAGTTCTTC.